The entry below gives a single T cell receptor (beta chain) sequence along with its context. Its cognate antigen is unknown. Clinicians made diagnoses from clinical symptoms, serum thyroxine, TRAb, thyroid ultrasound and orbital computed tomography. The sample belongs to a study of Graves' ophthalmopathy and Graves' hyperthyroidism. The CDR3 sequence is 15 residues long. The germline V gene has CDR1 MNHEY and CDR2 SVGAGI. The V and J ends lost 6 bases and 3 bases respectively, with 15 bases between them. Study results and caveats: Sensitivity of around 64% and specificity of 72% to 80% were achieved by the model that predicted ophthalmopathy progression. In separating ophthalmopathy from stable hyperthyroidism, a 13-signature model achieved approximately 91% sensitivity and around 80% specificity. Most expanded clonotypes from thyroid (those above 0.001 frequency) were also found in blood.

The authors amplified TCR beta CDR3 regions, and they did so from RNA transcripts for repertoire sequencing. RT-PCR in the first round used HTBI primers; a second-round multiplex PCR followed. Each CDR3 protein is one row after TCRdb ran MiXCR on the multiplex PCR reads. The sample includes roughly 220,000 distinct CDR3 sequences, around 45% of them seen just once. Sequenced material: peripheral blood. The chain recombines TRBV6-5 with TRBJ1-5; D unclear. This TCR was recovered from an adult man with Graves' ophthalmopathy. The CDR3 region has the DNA TGTGCCAGCAGGTTAAGGGTCGGGATCAATCAGCCCCAGCATTTT. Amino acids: CASRLRVGINQPQHF.